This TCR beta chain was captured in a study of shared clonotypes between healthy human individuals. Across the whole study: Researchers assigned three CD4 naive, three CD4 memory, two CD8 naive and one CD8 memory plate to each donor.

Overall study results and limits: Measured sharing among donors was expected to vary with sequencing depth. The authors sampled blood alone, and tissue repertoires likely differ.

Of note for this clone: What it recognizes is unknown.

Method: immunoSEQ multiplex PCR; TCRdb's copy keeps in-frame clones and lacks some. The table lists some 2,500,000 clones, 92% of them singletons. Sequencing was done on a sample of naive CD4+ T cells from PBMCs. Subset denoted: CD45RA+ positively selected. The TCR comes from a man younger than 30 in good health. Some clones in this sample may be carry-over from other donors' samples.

DNA for the CDR3: TGCGCCAGCAGCCGCGGGACAGGGCTCTGGACCGAAGCTTTCTTT. Amino acids: CASSRGTGLWTEAFF. The chain joins TRBV4-1 to TRBJ1-1; 9 bases align to TRBD1. Germline CDR1 reads MGHRA; CDR2 reads YSYEKL. J was trimmed by 8 bases and V by 4 bases; bases with no gene match: 11. The CDR3 totals 15 residues.